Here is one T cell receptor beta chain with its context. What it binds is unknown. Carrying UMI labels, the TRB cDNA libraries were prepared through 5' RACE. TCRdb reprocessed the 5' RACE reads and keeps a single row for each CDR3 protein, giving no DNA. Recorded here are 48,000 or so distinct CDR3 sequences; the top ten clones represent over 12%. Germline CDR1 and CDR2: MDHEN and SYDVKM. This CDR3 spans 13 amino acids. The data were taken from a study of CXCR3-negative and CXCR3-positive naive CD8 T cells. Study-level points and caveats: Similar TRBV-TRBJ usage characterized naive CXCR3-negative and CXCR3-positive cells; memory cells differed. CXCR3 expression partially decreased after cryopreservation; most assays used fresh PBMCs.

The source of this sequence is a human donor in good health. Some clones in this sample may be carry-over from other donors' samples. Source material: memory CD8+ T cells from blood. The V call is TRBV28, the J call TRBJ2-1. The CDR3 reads CASQHASNNEQFF. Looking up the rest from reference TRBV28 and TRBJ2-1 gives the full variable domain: DVKVTQSSRYLVKRTGEKVFLECVQDMDHENMFWYRQDPGLGLRLIYFSYDVKMKEKGDIPEGYSVSREKKERFSLILESASTNQTSMYLCASQHASNNEQFFGPGTRLTVL.